This TCR beta chain was identified during a study of shared clonotypes between healthy human individuals. Study-wide background: The study enrolled two women and a few men aged 18 to 49. Regarding the study as a whole: Sharing of clonotypes among donors was expected to vary with sequencing depth.

Genomic DNA of each subset was evenly split across several immunoSEQ plates. Ten immunoSEQ deep assay plates served to sequence unsorted PBMC DNA. TCRdb keeps only in-frame clones here, not all; method: immunoSEQ multiplex PCR. The sample has 400,000 to 600,000 clones; roughly 79% are singletons. The germline CDR1 and CDR2 sequences are SNHLY and FYNNEI. V was cut by 4 bases and J by 1 base, with 13 bases left in between. The CDR3 runs 15 residues. In this sample, this clone turned up a few times. Its matching antigen is unknown. This sequence joins TRBV2 and TRBJ1-1; D not certain. Sequences were obtained from PBMCs. The TCR originated in a woman between 35 and 50 years old in good health. Some clones in this sample may be carry-over from other donors' samples. The CDR3 bases are TGTGCCAGCAGTGTAATGGATAGAGGGAACACTGAAGCTTTCTTT. This gives the protein CASSVMDRGNTEAFF.